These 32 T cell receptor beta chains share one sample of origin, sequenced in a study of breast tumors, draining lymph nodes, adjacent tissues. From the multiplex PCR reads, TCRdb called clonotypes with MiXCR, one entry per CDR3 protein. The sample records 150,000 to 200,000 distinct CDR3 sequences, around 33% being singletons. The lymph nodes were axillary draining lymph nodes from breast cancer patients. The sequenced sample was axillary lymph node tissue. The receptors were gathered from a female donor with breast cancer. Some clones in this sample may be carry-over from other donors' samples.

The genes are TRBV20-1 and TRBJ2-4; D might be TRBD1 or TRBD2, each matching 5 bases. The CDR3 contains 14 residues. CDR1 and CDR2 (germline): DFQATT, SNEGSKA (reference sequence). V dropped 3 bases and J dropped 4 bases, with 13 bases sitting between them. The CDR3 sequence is CSARGEVGKNIQYF. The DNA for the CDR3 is TGCAGTGCTAGGGGGGAAGTAGGAAAAAACATTCAGTACTTC.

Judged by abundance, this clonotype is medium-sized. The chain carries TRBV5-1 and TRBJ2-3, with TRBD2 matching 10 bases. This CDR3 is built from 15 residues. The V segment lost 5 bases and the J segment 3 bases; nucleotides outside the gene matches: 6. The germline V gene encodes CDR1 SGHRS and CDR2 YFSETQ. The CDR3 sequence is CASSKRTSGTDTQYF. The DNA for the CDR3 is TGCGCCAGCAGTAAAAGGACTAGCGGAACAGATACGCAGTATTTT.

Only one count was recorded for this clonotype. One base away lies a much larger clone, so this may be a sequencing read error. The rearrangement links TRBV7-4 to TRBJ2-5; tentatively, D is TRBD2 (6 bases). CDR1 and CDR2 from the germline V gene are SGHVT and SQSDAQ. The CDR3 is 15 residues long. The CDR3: CAGRRFARDSETQHF. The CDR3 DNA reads TGTGCCGGCAGGCGTTTCGCCCGGGACTCGGAGACCCAGCACTTC.

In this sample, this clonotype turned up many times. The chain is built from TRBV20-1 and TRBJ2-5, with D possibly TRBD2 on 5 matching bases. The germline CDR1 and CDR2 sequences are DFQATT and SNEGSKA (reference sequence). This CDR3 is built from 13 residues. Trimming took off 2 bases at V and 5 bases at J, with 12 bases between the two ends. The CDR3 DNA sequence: TGCAGTGCTAGACTGGGAGCTAGCGAGACCCAGTACTTC. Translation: CSARLGASETQYF.

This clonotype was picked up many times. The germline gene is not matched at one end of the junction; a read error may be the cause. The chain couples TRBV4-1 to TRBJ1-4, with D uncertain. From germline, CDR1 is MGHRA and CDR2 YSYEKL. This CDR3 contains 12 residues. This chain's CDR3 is CASSHQNGKLFF. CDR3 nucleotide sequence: TGCGCCAGCAGCCACCAAAATGGAAAACTGTTTTTT.

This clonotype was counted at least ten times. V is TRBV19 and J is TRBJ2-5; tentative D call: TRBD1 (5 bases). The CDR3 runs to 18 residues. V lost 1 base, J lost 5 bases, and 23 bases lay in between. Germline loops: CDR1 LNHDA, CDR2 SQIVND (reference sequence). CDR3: CASSIGGDSNPLGETQYF. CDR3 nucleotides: TGTGCCAGTAGTATAGGGGGCGACAGTAACCCCCTGGGGGAGACCCAGTACTTC.

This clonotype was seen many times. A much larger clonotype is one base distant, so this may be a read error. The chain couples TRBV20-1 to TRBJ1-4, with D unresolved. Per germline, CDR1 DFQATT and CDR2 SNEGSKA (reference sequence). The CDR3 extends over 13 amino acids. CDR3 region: CSARDATNETLFF. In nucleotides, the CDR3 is TGCAGTGCTAGAGACGCAACTAATGAAACACTGTTTTTT.

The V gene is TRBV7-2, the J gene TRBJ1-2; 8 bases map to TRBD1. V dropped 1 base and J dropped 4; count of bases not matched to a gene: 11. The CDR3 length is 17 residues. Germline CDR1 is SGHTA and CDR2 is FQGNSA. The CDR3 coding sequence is TGTGCCAGCAGCTTAGGGACAGGGTATTGTAATGGCTATGGCTACACCTTC. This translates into CASSLGTGYCNGYGYTF.

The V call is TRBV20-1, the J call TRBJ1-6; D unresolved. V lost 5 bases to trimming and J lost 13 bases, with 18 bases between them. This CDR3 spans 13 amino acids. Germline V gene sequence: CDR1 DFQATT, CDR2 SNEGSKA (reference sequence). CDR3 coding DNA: TGCAGTGCTCGAGGATCTCATGTTTTCCCCCTCCACTTT. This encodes CSARGSHVFPLHF.

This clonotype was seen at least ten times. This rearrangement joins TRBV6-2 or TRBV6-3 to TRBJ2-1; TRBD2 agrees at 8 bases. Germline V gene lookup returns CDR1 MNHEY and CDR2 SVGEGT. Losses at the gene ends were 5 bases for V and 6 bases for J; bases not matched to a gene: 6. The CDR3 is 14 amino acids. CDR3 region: CASSGGTSLNEQFF. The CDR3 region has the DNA TGTGCCAGCAGTGGCGGGACTAGTCTCAATGAGCAGTTCTTC.

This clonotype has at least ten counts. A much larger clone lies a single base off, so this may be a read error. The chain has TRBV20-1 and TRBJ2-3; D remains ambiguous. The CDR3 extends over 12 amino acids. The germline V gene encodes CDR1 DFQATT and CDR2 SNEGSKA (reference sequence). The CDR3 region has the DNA TGCAGTGCTGTCCGGACGCAAGATACGCCGTATTTT. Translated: CSAVRTQDTPYF.

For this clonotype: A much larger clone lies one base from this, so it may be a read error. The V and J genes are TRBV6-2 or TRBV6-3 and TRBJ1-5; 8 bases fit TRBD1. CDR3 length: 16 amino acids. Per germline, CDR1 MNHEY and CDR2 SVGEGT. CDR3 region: CANSTHRQGWTQPQHF. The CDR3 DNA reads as TGTGCCAACAGTACCCATCGACAGGGGTGGACTCAGCCCCAGCATTTT.

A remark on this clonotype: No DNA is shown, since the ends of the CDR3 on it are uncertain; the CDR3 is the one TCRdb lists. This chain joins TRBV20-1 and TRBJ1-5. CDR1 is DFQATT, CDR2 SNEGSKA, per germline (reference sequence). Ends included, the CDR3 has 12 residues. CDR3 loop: CSAVAGGTYEHF.

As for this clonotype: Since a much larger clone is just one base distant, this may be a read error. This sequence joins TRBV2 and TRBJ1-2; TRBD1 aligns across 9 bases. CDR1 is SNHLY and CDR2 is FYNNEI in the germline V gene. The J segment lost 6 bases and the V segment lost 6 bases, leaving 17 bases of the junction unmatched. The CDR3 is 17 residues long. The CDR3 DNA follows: TGTGCCAGCAGCAAACAACGGACAGGGGCCCTCATCCATGGCTACACCTTC. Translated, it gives CASSKQRTGALIHGYTF.

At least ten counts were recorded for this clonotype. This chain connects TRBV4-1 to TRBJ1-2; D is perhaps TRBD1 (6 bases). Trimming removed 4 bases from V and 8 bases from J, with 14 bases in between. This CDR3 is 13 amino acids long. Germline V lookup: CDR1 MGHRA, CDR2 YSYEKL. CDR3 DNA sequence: TGCGCCAGCAGCCTAACAGGGCAGAGCGGCTACACCTTC. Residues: CASSLTGQSGYTF.

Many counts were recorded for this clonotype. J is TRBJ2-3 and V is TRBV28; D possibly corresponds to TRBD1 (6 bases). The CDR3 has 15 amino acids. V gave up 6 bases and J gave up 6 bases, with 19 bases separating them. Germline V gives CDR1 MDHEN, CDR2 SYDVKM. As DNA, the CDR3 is TGTGCCAGCAGCGCCGGGACATTAGCCCCCGATACGCAGTATTTT. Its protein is CASSAGTLAPDTQYF.

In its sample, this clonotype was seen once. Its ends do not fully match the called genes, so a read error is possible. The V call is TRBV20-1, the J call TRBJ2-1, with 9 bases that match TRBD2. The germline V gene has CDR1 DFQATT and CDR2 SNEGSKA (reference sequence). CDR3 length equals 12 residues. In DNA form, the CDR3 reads TGCAGTGCTAGAGTTGGAGCGGGAGGAAGGTCCTTC. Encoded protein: CSARVGAGGRSF.

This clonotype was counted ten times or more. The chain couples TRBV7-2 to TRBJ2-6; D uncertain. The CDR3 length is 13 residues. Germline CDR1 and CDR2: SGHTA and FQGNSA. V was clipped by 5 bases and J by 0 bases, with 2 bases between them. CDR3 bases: TGTGCCAGCAGCGTCTCTGGGGCCAACGTCCTGACTTTC. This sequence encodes CASSVSGANVLTF.

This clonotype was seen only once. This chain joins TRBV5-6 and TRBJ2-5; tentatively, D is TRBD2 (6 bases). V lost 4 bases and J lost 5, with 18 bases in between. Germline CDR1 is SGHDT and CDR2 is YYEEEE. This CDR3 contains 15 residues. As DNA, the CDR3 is TGTGCCAGCAGCCAGGGCTGGGAGGTCTTTGAGACCCAGTACTTC. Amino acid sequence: CASSQGWEVFETQYF.

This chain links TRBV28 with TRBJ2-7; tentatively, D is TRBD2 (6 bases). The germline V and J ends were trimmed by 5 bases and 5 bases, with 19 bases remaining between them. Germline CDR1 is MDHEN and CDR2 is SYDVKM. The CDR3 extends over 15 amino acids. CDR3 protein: CASSPRGKAVHEQYF. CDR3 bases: TGTGCCAGCAGTCCCCGGGGGAAAGCGGTACACGAGCAGTACTTC.

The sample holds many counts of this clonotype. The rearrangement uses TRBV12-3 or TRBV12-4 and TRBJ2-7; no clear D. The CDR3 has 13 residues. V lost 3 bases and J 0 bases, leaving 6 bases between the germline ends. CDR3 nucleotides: TGTGCCAGCAGTTTTCATAACTCCTACGAGCAGTACTTC. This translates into CASSFHNSYEQYF.

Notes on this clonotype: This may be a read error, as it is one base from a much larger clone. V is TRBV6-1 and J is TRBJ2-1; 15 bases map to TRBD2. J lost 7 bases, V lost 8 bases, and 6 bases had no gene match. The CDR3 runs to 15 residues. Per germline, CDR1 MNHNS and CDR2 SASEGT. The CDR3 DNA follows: TGTGCCAGCGCCGAGGGGACTAGCGGGAGGAATGAGCAGTTCTTC. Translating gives CASAEGTSGRNEQFF.

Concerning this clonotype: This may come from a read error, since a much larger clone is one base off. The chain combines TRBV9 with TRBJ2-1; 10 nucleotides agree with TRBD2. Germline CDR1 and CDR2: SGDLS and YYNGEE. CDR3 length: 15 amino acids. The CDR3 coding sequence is TGTGCCAGCAGCGCTGGACTAGCGGCTTACAATGAGCCGTTCTTC. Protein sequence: CASSAGLAAYNEPFF.

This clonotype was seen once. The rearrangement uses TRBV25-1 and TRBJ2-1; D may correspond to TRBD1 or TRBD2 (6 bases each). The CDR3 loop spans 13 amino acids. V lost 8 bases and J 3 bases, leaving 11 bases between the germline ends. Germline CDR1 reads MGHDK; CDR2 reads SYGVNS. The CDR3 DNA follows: TGTGCCAGCCAGAAGGGGGGCTACAATGAGCAGTTCTTC. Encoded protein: CASQKGGYNEQFF.

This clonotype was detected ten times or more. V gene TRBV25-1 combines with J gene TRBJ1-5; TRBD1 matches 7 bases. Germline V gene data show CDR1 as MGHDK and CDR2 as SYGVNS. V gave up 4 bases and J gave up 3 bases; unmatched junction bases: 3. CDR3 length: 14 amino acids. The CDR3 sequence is CASSGRGLNQPQHF. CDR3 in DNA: TGTGCCAGCAGTGGTAGGGGGCTCAATCAGCCCCAGCATTTT.

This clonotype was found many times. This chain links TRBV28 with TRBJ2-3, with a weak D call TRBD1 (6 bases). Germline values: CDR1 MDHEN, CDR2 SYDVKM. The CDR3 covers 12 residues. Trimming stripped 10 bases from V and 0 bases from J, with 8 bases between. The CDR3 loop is CATDRSTDTQYF. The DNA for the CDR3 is TGTGCCACCGACAGGAGCACAGATACGCAGTATTTT.

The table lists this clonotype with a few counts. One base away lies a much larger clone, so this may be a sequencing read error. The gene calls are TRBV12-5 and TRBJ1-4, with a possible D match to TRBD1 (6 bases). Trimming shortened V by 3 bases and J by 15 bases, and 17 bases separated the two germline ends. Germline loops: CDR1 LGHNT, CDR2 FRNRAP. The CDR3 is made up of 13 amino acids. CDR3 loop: CASGFVPGGRVFF. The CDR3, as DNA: TGTGCTAGTGGTTTCGTACCGGGGGGGCGGGTGTTTTTT.

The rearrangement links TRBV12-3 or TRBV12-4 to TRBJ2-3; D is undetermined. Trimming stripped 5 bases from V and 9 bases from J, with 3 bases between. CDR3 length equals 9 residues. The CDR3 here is CASSRTQYF. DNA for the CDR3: TGTGCCAGCAGTCGGACGCAGTATTTT.

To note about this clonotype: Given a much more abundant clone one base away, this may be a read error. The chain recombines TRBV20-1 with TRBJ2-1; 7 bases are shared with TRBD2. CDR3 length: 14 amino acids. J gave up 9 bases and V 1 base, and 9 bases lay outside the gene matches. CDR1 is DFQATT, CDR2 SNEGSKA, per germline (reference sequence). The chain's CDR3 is CSARALAEHTEQFF. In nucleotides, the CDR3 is TGCAGTGCTAGAGCCCTAGCGGAGCACACTGAGCAGTTCTTC.

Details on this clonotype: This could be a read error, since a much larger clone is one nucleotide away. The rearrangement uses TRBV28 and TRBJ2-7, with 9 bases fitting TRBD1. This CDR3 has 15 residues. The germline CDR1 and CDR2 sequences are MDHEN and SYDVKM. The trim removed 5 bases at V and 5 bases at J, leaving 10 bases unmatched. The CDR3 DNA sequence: TGTGCCAGCAGTCTTACCGGACAGGGGTTGCACGAGCAGTACTTC. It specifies CASSLTGQGLHEQYF.

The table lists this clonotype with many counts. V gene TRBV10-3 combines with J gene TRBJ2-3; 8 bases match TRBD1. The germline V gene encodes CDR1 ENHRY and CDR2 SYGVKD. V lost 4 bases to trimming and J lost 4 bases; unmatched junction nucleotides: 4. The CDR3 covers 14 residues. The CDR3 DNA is TGTGCCATCAGTGCCCAGGGGGCCGCAGATACGCAGTATTTT. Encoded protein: CAISAQGAADTQYF.

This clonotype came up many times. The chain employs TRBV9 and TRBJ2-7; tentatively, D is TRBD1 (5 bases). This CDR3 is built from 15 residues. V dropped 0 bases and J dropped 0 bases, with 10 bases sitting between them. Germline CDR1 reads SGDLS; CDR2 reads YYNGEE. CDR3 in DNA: TGTGCCAGCAGCGTAGGGGGCGGAAACTCCTACGAGCAGTACTTC. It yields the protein CASSVGGGNSYEQYF.